This T cell receptor beta chain was sequenced during a study of cytomegalovirus exposure and HLA in healthy donors (dated by TCRdb to 2016 to 2017). Broadly, across the study: According to an earlier analysis of a few hundred of the donors, roughly 180 million T cells yielded 95 million to 140 million unique TCR beta sequences and roughly 280 Gb of sequence data. The later analysis used no new phenotypic data to find candidate immune exposures, relying instead on TCR beta sequences and their occurrence across donors. Among the approximately 420 genotyped donors, roughly 80% belonged to the genetic ancestry cluster associated with self-reported Caucasian donors. All discovery cohort repertoires had been generated on a single sequencing platform. Besides the first cohort of approximately 670 subjects, a separate validation cohort made up of 120 different subjects was used. About 280 gigabases of sequencing data and around 85 million unique TCR sequences made up an early release that covered several hundred HLA-typed donors. A later analysis re-analyzed previously published TCR beta repertoires from roughly 690 donors and added high-resolution HLA genotyping to study TCR occurrence patterns. Typing coverage differed by locus: A, B, C, DRB1 and DQB1 were typed in roughly 629-630 donors, DQA1 in 500 to 550, DPA1 in nearly 610, and DPB1 in approximately 450. About five DR-DQ haplotypes were handled as single units for association and clustering because linkage in the cohort was strong. The study aimed to test whether cataloging public T cell receptors could reveal signatures of past pathogen exposure. Using immunosequencing, the study profiled T cell repertoires from 666 subjects and related those repertoires to cytomegalovirus serostatus. Both class I and class II loci were covered by HLA typing, at four-digit resolution. To predict cytomegalovirus infection status, the study combined high-throughput TCR immunosequencing, statistical association of individual TCRs with disease status, and machine learning. Alongside the repertoire data, information on donor age, sex, ethnicity and CMV serostatus was compiled. Genome-wide SNP genotypes for about 55% of the roughly 670 donors were used in a later genetic analysis, which treated that subset as a discovery cohort. Among 300 to 500 genotyped donors of the cohort, an average of around 250,000 unique TCR beta nucleotide sequences was sequenced per donor, of which about 18% were non-productive. An earlier analysis of 587 of the donors applied high-throughput TCR beta sequencing to assess whether each TCR beta V gene segment acted as functional or pseudogenic.

What the study reported, not specific to this receptor: The classifier was reported to diagnose cytomegalovirus status with high specificity and sensitivity in both the original cohort and the validation cohort. Correlated functional status among segregating V segments might be attributable to linkage disequilibrium, but an unknown experimental factor could not be ruled out. A cluster of highly shared sequence variants was judged likely to be a technical artifact of the sequencing pipeline. The study gave a list of 150 to 200 TCR beta chains associated with cytomegalovirus. Because counts were too low, roughly 18 rarely observed V segments, including chromosome 9 orphons, were left out of the earlier analysis of some 600 of the donors. According to a later analysis, most CMV-associated TCR beta chains appeared to be HLA-restricted, and the HLA associations seemed to be driven largely by CMV exposure. When HLA alleles, especially DR and DQ, strongly co-occurred, attributing TCR associations to individual alleles was difficult. Only TCR beta chains were sequenced in this cohort, and the absence of alpha or paired-chain data limited detectable features. Three of the identified cytomegalovirus-associated TCR beta chains were confirmed in vitro to be specific for cytomegalovirus antigens. It was suggested by the authors that the approach could potentially be generalized to other disease states and immunological phenotypes. A further reported finding was that TCR beta sequences accurately predicted the HLA-A and HLA-B alleles for most subjects in the first cohort. Sequencing depth was assumed to be roughly uniform across donors in the presence/absence analyses, though that assumption may not hold. A later genetic analysis reported fewer N-insertions in productive TCRs among donors in an Asian-associated ancestry cluster than the approximately 700-donor mean. In an earlier analysis of fewer than 750 of the donors, most TCR beta V segments were observed in productive rearrangements about 90% or about 30% of the time, broadly matching IMGT annotations. According to a later analysis, parvovirus B19, influenza, CMV and Epstein-Barr virus appeared linked to several top co-occurrence clusters. Because HLA typing was unavailable for some donors at each locus, only the typed subset was used in association tests. In a later analysis, HLA-associated TCR beta chains showed more clonal expansion and lower generation probabilities than non-associated chains that were equally common. According to a later analysis, TCR association rates differed among HLA loci, with DRB1 alleles showing the most associated TCRs and HLA-C alleles showing the fewest. In a later genetic analysis, a missense DCLRE1C variant was associated with V-gene and J-gene trimming of TCR beta chains, and the association was replicated in an independent cohort. Immune exposure information for the cohort was limited to CMV serostatus. Because the 87-base-pair reads could not distinguish some IMGT-functional V segments, including TRBV6-2 and TRBV6-3, those segments were excluded. Most TCR sequences were observed very rarely across donors, whereas some public TCRs were present in many individuals. Specific HLA alleles were associated with 15,000 to 20,000 TCR beta sequences at a false discovery rate of 0.05 in a later analysis.

The cohort comprised more than 550 healthy bone marrow donors. Cohort members were all nominally healthy when sampled, although unrecorded immune exposures were likely present. The donor was CMV seropositive and belonged to the group of 250 to 350 seropositive cohort members. A peripheral blood sample was collected from each donor, and TCR beta sequencing was performed on peripheral blood mononuclear cells. Genomic DNA was extracted from the blood cell samples with the Qiagen DNeasy Blood Extraction Kit. The library was obtained by the immunoSEQ multiplex PCR assay. A mixture of 60 forward primers for TCR Vbeta segments and 13 reverse primers for TCR Jbeta segments was used in the multiplex PCR. Amplification of the CDR3 region of rearranged TCR beta genes was performed with a multiplex PCR assay on genomic DNA. The amplified TCR beta libraries were sequenced on the Illumina HiSeq System as 87-base-pair reads. From the authors' description of their analysis: A later analysis counted about 80 million unique TCR beta chains across the 600 to 850 repertoires, and about 10 million of these chains were shared by at least two donors. A nearest-neighbor algorithm error-corrected the raw reads and collapsed the reads into unique sequences, merging closely related sequences to remove PCR and sequencing errors. CDR3 sequences were aligned to IMGT reference sequences to assign V, D and J gene segments. For a sequence to be retained, a match of at least six nucleotides was required to both a V gene segment and a J gene segment. A rearrangement was called productive if the CDR3 had no stop codons and remained in frame with V and J, and every other rearrangement was called non-productive. CDR3 was defined according to IMGT convention as the region running from the second conserved V-encoded cysteine to the conserved J-encoded phenylalanine. Sequences without an unambiguous match to a single V gene segment were excluded from the earlier analysis of 450 to 650 of the donors. In an earlier analysis of 450 to 700 of the donors, V segments were called functional above 56.7% productive rearrangements and were called segregating when the between-donor standard deviation exceeded 5%. A statistical classification framework was developed to diagnose cytomegalovirus status using the catalog of TCR beta chain sequences. V and J gene assignment, in a later analysis, came from comparing TCR nucleotide sequences with IMGT/GENE-DB human TR gene sequences. In a later analysis, CDR3 sequences and most-parsimonious VDJ recombination scenarios were assigned using the TCRdist pipeline. In a later analysis, every TCR beta chain was defined by the combination of its CDR3 amino acid sequence and its V-gene family, and reads without a unique V-gene family were dropped. To address suspected cross-contamination and a sequencing artifact, a later analysis removed 550 to 750 highly shared, low-generation-probability nucleotide sequences. In a later analysis, a clonal expansion index for each public chain was calculated from normalized within-repertoire ranks of inferred template counts. In a later analysis, generation probabilities were computed using a VDJ recombination model fitted to out-of-frame rearrangements, and the results were checked against IGoR. A later analysis scored TCR-TCR, TCR-HLA and TCR-CMV co-occurrence with hypergeometric tests, applying a repertoire-size bias correction to TCR pairs. False discovery rates were estimated in a later analysis by permuting HLA or CMV assignments 20 times. In a later analysis, co-occurring TCRs were grouped with DBSCAN, and TCRdist sequence similarity was added when clustering was performed within HLA-allele-positive subsets. For co-occurrence clustering, repertoires with fewer than 30,000 or more than 120,000 public chains were excluded, along with several repertoires with anomalous nucleotide sharing. TCRdb stores this immuneACCESS table with in-frame sequences only. Part of the clones is absent; in the studies checked, under half of the shortfall reflects unresolved V genes, and no reason is known for the rest. The DNA was the basis for D and trimming; V, J and clone size are from that table. This sample has under 200,000 clones in its table, and about 75% of those were observed once. Clones ranked in the top ten supply 7% to 9% of the sample.

The germline V gene (reference sequence) supplies CDR1 SGHAT and CDR2 FQDESV. There are 16 amino acids in the CDR3, from cysteine to phenylalanine inclusive. The read is trimmed to its CDR3 DNA, 48 bases read in frame from base 1. Unmatched junction bases come to 2, with V trimmed by 1 base and J by 0 bases. To note about this clone: Which antigen it targets is not known. No much larger clone is present one base from it, and per-base qualities are unavailable.

The chain is made from TRBV11-1 and TRBJ2-1; 8 junctional bases match TRBD2. The specimen sequenced was PBMCs. The TCR was taken from a male donor in good health and CMV-seropositive. The DNA sequence follows: TGTGCCAGCAGCTTAGGGAGCGGGGGCTCCTACAATGAGCAGTTCTTC. Its protein reads: CASSLGSGGSYNEQFF. The reference TRBV11-1 and TRBJ2-1 proteins fill in what lies around the CDR3, so the full variable domain reads EAEVAQSPRYKITEKSQAVAFWCDPISGHATLYWYRQILGQGPELLVQFQDESVVDDSQLPKDRFSAERLKGVDSTLKIQPAELGDSAMYLCASSLGSGGSYNEQFFGPGTRLTVL.